One and the same sample provided the 16 T cell receptor beta chains below, sequenced in a study of lung T cells in sarcoidosis with Löfgren's syndrome. MiXCR, run by TCRdb on the reads, gives a single entry per CDR3 protein. The data show 20,000 or so distinct CDR3 sequences, about a fifth seen once. Material for sequencing was CD4+ T cells from PBMCs. These receptors were taken from a human donor with sarcoidosis (Löfgren's syndrome or another form), or a control subject (not recorded which).

The sample holds many counts of this clonotype. The chain uses TRBV28 and TRBJ1-4, with TRBD1 as a possible D gene (5 bases). Trimming took 9 bases from V and 7 from J, leaving 15 bases between them. CDR3 length: 13 amino acids. Germline-derived CDR1 and CDR2 are MDHEN and SYDVKM. The CDR3 here is CASWGQVPEKLFF. CDR3 bases: TGTGCCAGTTGGGGCCAAGTTCCTGAAAAACTGTTTTTT.

This clonotype was seen ten or more times. The genes are TRBV20-1 and TRBJ2-1; TRBD2 matches at 9 bases. Looked up from germline, CDR1 is DFQATT and CDR2 is SNEGSKA (reference sequence). V was pared by 1 base and J by 4 bases, with 8 bases of the junction left unmatched. This CDR3 spans 16 amino acids. DNA of the CDR3: TGCAGTGCTAGAGTCTTGGGACTAGCTTTTTACAATGAGCAGTTCTTC. It codes for CSARVLGLAFYNEQFF.

The sample holds one count of this clonotype. A much larger clonotype is one base distant, so this may be a read error. The rearrangement joins TRBV29-1 to TRBJ1-1; weak D call: TRBD1 (5 bases). CDR1 is SQVTM and CDR2 is ANQGSEA in the germline V gene. The ends were cut back, 7 bases at V and 0 bases at J, with 27 bases in the middle. The length of the CDR3 is 18 residues. DNA of the CDR3: TGCAGCGCAGGCTCAGGGAGGACTGAGTTCAACATGAACACTGAAGCTTTCTTT. Amino acids: CSAGSGRTEFNMNTEAFF.

Many counts were recorded for this clonotype. The chain employs TRBV6-1 and TRBJ2-7; no reliable D call. In germline, CDR1 is MNHNS, CDR2 SASEGT. The CDR3 consists of 15 residues. V shed 5 bases and J shed 2 bases, with 16 bases lying between them. In DNA, the CDR3 is TGTGCCAGCAGTAGGTCGGCGGAACAGACCTACGAGCAGTACTTC. Translating it yields CASSRSAEQTYEQYF.

The chain uses TRBV6-1 and TRBJ1-1, with D possibly being TRBD1 (5 bases). V lost 7 bases, J lost 6 bases, and 21 bases lay in between. There are 15 residues in the CDR3. The germline CDR1 and CDR2 sequences are MNHNS and SASEGT. The CDR3 region has the DNA TGTGCCAGCACCCGGCAGGGTTTAGGGAGTGCTGAAGCTTTCTTT. Amino acids: CASTRQGLGSAEAFF.

This clonotype is classed as medium-sized. The CDR3 DNA reads TGTGCCAGCAGCTTAGTTACAGGGAGCAATCAGCCCCAGCATTTT. Amino acid sequence: CASSLVTGSNQPQHF. The rearrangement joins TRBV7-6 to TRBJ1-5; possibly TRBD1 for D (6 bases). V was cut by 1 base and J by 1 base, with 8 bases left in between. This CDR3 spans 15 amino acids. Germline V gene sequence: CDR1 SGHVS, CDR2 FNYEAQ.

CDR3 DNA sequence: TGTGCCTGGAGTCCTATCCCACAGGGTTTATTACCGTACGAGCAGTACTTC. It yields the protein CAWSPIPQGLLPYEQYF. The chain is built from TRBV30 and TRBJ2-7; weak D call: TRBD1 (6 bases). The CDR3 is made up of 17 amino acids. Per germline, CDR1 GTSNPN and CDR2 SVGIG (reference sequence). The ends were cut back, 2 bases at V and 4 bases at J, with 24 bases in the middle.

This clonotype was counted only a few times. Being one base from a much bigger clone, this may be a read error. The chain carries TRBV5-4 and TRBJ2-3, with 10 bases matching TRBD2. CDR1 SGHNT and CDR2 YYREEE come from the germline V gene (reference sequence). CDR3 length: 21 amino acids. Trimming took 3 bases from V and 1 from J; bases not matched to a gene: 20. The CDR3 protein is CASSSAPPGTSEGARTDTQYF. The CDR3 nucleotides are TGTGCCAGCAGCTCGGCCCCCCCGGGGACTAGCGAGGGAGCCCGCACAGATACGCAGTATTTT.

As regards this clonotype: An end of the junction differs from the germline gene, which may be a read error. V is TRBV6-1 and J is TRBJ1-1, with no clear D. The germline V gene has CDR1 MNHNS and CDR2 SASEGT. This CDR3 contains 15 residues. The DNA for the CDR3 is TGTGCCAGCAGTGGTGGAGCGGCAGCGAACACTGGAGCTTTCTTT. Its protein product is CASSGGAAANTGAFF.

This clonotype appeared many times. The chain is built from TRBV3-1 and TRBJ2-7, with 8 nucleotides matching TRBD2. Germline V gives CDR1 LGHDT, CDR2 YNNKEL (reference sequence). The CDR3 has 14 residues. J lost 6 bases, V lost 2 bases, and 6 bases had no gene match. CDR3 in DNA: TGTGCCAGCAGCCAACCCGGGAGGGCGGCCGAGCAGTACTTC. Encoded protein: CASSQPGRAAEQYF.

This clonotype has a count of ten or more. The V gene is TRBV28, the J gene TRBJ2-5; a weak D match, TRBD1 (5 bases). V lost 4 bases, J lost 3 bases, and 24 bases lay in between. Germline V lookup: CDR1 MDHEN, CDR2 SYDVKM. The CDR3 runs 18 residues. CDR3 residues: CASSYWGAIESQKETQYF. CDR3 nucleotide sequence: TGTGCCAGCAGTTACTGGGGCGCGATTGAGAGCCAGAAAGAGACCCAGTACTTC.

This clonotype showed up many times. This chain links TRBV20-1 with TRBJ2-7; 8 bases fit TRBD2. CDR3 length equals 18 residues. The germline V gene encodes CDR1 DFQATT and CDR2 SNEGSKA (reference sequence). V gave up 0 bases and J gave up 2 bases; unmatched junction bases: 15. Written as DNA, the CDR3 is TGCAGTGCTAGAGATGGCGGGGGGACTTTGCCGGGGACCTACGAGCAGTACTTC. This codes for CSARDGGGTLPGTYEQYF.

This clonotype is medium-sized in the sample. The DNA of the CDR3 is TGCAGTGCTAGGAGAGTACTCAACTACGAGCAGTACTTC. Protein sequence: CSARRVLNYEQYF. The genes are TRBV20-1 and TRBJ2-7; unclear D gene. There are 13 residues in the CDR3. Trimming took 3 bases from V and 3 from J, leaving 12 bases between them. Germline V gene lookup returns CDR1 DFQATT and CDR2 SNEGSKA (reference sequence).

This clonotype appeared many times. The chain couples TRBV5-4 to TRBJ2-1; TRBD2 matches 8 bases. In germline, CDR1 is SGHNT, CDR2 YYREEE (reference sequence). Trimming took 4 bases from V and 7 from J; bases not matched to a gene: 13. The CDR3 totals 16 residues. Written as DNA, the CDR3 is TGTGCCAGCAGCCCCCCCGACGGGAGGGCCGGGAATGAGCAGTTCTTC. Translation gives CASSPPDGRAGNEQFF. The variable domain in full, with the rest retrieved from reference TRBV5-4 and TRBJ2-1, is ETGVTQSPTHLIKTRGQQVTLRCSSQSGHNTVSWYQQALGQGPQFIFQYYREEENGRGNFPPRFSGLQFPNYSSELNVNALELDDSALYLCASSPPDGRAGNEQFFGPGTRLTVL.

This clonotype was picked up many times. This rearrangement joins TRBV29-1 to TRBJ2-7; TRBD1 might be the D (5 bases). CDR1 is SQVTM, CDR2 ANQGSEA, per germline. The CDR3 loop spans 12 amino acids. V lost 3 bases and J 2 bases, leaving 8 bases between the germline ends. CDR3 region: CSVEVGPYEQYF. DNA of the CDR3: TGCAGCGTTGAGGTGGGGCCCTACGAGCAGTACTTC.

By share, this clonotype counts as medium-sized (0.01 to 0.1%). V and J are TRBV6-1 and TRBJ1-2; a weak D match, TRBD1 (5 bases). Between the trimmed V and J ends, which lost 4 bases and 0 bases, there was a span of 9 bases. CDR3 size: 14 residues. CDR1 and CDR2 from the germline V gene are MNHNS and SASEGT. The chain's CDR3 is CASSGGTANYGYTF. The CDR3 bases are TGTGCCAGCAGTGGGGGGACCGCTAACTATGGCTACACCTTC.